This T cell receptor (beta chain) was recorded in a study of blood T cell repertoires in COVID-19. Study-wide context: Whether acute or convalescent, the COVID-19 samples came from the United States, Italy and Spain. The cDNA or gDNA used as material had been derived from T cells, B-cell-depleted T cells, or PBMCs.

Per the original data handling: Counts of nucleated cells, estimated from reference gene primer amplification, were obtained. Assay used: immunoSEQ multiplex PCR; TCRdb lists only in-frame clones, some missing. The V and J calls and clone size were taken over from that table, and D and trimming were inferred from the DNA. The sample records more than 85,000 clones, approximately 88% being singletons. The CDR3 totals 16 residues. The ends lost 5 bases at V and 5 bases at J; junction bases unmatched: 8. The germline V gene encodes CDR1 LGHNA and CDR2 YNFKEQ. The sequence was obtained from a human donor in a cohort sampled during active COVID-19. The sequencing input was peripheral blood. This chain joins TRBV4-2 and TRBJ2-5; 13 nucleotides align to TRBD2. CDR3 sequence reads: CASSVGTSGDGETQYF. Written as DNA, the CDR3 is TGTGCCAGCAGCGTCGGGACTAGCGGGGATGGGGAGACCCAGTACTTC.